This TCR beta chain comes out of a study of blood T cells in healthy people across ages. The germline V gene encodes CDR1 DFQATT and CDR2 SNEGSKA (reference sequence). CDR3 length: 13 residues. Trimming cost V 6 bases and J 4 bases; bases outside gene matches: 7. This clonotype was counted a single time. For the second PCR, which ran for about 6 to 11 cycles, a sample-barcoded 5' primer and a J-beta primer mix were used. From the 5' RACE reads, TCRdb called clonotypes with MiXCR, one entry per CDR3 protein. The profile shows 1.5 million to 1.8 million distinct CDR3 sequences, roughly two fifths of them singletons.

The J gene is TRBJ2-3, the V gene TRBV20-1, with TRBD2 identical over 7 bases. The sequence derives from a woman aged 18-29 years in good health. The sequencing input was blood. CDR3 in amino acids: CSALGGVSDTQYF. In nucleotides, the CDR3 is TGCAGTGCCTTGGGGGGGGTCTCAGATACGCAGTATTTT.